This is a list of T cell receptor beta chains from one sample in a study of T cell clonotyping in hematopoietic cell transplantation. Sequencing used immunoSEQ multiplex PCR; TCRdb keeps in-frame clones, though not all of them. The table has roughly 30,000 clones, more than 70% seen once. This material consisted of peripheral blood mononuclear cells, taken before stem cell transplant. The receptor source for this set is a man in his forties or fifties with acute myeloid leukemia. Some clones in this sample may be carry-over from other donors' samples. CDR3s include the opening cysteine and the closing phenylalanine or tryptophan. D genes are given only for firm matches. Some rows mark clone size as missing; the rest say once, few, many or name a class of expanded clone.

TRBJ2-3	TRBV9	.	once	CASSATGYQTDTQYF	TGTGCCAGCAGCGCCACAGGGTACCAAACAGATACGCAGTATTTT
TRBJ1-3	TRBV19	.	.	CASSYPGFSGNTIYF	TGTGCCAGCTCCTACCCGGGGTTCTCTGGAAACACCATATATTTT
TRBJ1-1	TRBV30	.	.	CAWSNRMNTEAFF	TGTGCCTGGAGTAACAGAATGAACACTGAAGCTTTCTTT
TRBJ2-7	TRBV11-2	.	few	CASSPQLLDSYEQYF	TGTGCCAGCAGCCCACAACTTCTCGACAGCTACGAGCAGTACTTC
TRBJ1-1	TRBV7-2	.	.	CASSLVSLNTEAFF	TGTGCCAGCAGCTTAGTGAGCCTGAACACTGAAGCTTTCTTT
TRBJ1-1	TRBV30	.	.	CAWSNTATEAFF	TGTGCCTGGAGTAATACAGCTACTGAAGCTTTCTTT
TRBJ1-1	TRBV11-2	TRBD1	.	CASSKVLGQGTEAFF	TGTGCCAGCAGCAAGGTCCTAGGACAGGGCACTGAAGCTTTCTTT
TRBJ2-1	TRBV6-6	.	.	CASSGQSSYNEQFF	TGTGCCAGCAGCGGACAGAGCTCCTACAATGAGCAGTTCTTC
TRBJ2-7	TRBV5-1	.	.	CASSLPSSYEQYF	TGCGCCAGCAGCTTGCCCTCGTCCTACGAGCAGTACTTC
TRBJ2-7	TRBV7-2	TRBD1	.	CASSHQDRPTNEQYF	TGTGCCAGCAGCCACCAGGACAGGCCCACCAACGAGCAGTACTTC
TRBJ1-1	TRBV6-6	.	.	CASSYSLGANTEAFF	TGTGCCAGCAGTTACTCGCTTGGGGCGAACACTGAAGCTTTCTTT
TRBJ1-1	TRBV5-6	.	.	CASSLTSRFAGALSAFF	TGTGCCAGCAGCTTGACCTCACGTTTTGCAGGTGCCCTGAGTGCTTTCTTT
TRBJ2-1	TRBV5-1	TRBD2	.	CASSPTSNPYNEQFF	TGCGCCAGCAGCCCGACTAGCAACCCCTACAATGAGCAGTTCTTC
TRBJ2-7	TRBV5-1	.	.	CASSLPVGEAYEQYF	TGCGCCAGCAGCTTGCCCGTGGGGGAGGCCTACGAGCAGTACTTC
TRBJ2-1	TRBV30	TRBD2	.	CAWSVKASGRAMNEQFF	TGTGCCTGGAGTGTAAAGGCTAGCGGGAGGGCCATGAATGAGCAGTTCTTC